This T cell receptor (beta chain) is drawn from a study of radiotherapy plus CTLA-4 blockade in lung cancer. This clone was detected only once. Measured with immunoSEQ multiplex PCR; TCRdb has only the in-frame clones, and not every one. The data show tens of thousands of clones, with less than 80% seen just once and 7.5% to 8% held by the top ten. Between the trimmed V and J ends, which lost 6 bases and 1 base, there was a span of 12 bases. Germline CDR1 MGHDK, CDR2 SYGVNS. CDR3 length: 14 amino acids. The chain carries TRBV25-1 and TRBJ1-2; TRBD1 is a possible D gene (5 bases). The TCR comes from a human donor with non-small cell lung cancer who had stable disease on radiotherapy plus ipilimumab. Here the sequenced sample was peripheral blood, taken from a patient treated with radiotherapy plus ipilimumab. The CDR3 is CASRAPGFNYGYTF. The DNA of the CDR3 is TGTGCCAGCAGGGCCCCAGGGTTTAACTATGGCTACACCTTC.